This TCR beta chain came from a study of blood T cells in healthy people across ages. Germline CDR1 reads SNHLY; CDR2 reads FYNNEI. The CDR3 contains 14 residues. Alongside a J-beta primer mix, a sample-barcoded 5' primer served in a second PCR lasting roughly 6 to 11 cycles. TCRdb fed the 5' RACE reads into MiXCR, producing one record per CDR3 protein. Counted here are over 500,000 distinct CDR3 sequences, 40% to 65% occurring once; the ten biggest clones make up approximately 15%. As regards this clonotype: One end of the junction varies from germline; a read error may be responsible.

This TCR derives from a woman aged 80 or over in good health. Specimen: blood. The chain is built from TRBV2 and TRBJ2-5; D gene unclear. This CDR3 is CASSGDNLWETQYF. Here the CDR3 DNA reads TGCGCCAGCAGTGGAGACAATTTATGGGAGACCCAGTACTTC.